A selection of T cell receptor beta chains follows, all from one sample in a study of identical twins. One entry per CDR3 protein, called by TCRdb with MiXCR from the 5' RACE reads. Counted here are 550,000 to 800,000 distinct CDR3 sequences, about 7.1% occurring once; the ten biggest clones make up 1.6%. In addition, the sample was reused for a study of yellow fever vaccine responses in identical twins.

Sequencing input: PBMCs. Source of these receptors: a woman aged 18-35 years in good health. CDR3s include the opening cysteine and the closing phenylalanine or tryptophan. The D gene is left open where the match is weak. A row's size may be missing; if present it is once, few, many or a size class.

CASSLMTGAKNIQYF | TGTGCCAGCAGCCTAATGACAGGAGCCAAAAACATTCAGTACTTC | TRBJ2-4 | TRBV7-9 | few | 15 | .
CSAREPAGGTDTQYF | TGCAGTGCTAGAGAACCAGCGGGGGGCACAGATACGCAGTATTTT | TRBJ2-3 | TRBV20-1 | . | 15 | TRBD2
CSAHRPGQAYEQYF | TGCAGTGCTCATCGACCGGGACAGGCCTACGAGCAGTACTTC | TRBJ2-7 | TRBV20-1 | few | 14 | TRBD1
CASTPGGGTGELFF | TGTGCCAGCACTCCCGGCGGAGGCACCGGGGAGCTGTTTTTT | TRBJ2-2 | TRBV28 | . | 14 | .
CASSLSSGSQNEQFF | TGTGCCAGCAGCCTGTCTAGCGGGAGTCAGAATGAGCAGTTCTTC | TRBJ2-1 | TRBV7-2 | many | 15 | TRBD2
CASSQGPFGAETQYF | TGTGCCAGCAGCCAAGGACCCTTTGGGGCAGAGACCCAGTACTTC | TRBJ2-5 | TRBV14 | . | 15 | .
CASRSEREGSYNEQFF | TGTGCCAGCAGATCAGAGCGGGAGGGCTCCTACAATGAGCAGTTCTTC | TRBJ2-1 | TRBV7-9 | many | 16 | TRBD2
CSVEAGRGDGELFF | TGCAGCGTTGAAGCAGGCCGGGGCGACGGGGAGCTGTTTTTT | TRBJ2-2 | TRBV29-1 | many | 14 | .
CASRRAPERETQYF | TGTGCCAGCAGGCGGGCCCCCGAACGAGAGACCCAGTACTTC | TRBJ2-5 | TRBV6-1 | few | 14 | .
CASSLALKGAGNTIYF | TGTGCCAGCAGTTTAGCGCTAAAGGGGGCTGGAAACACCATATATTTT | TRBJ1-3 | TRBV12-3/TRBV12-4 | many | 16 | .
CAISESWEQPQHF | TGTGCCATCAGTGAGTCTTGGGAACAGCCCCAGCATTTT | TRBJ1-5 | TRBV10-3 | few | 13 | .
CSALGLAGSSYNEQFF | TGCAGTGCTCTCGGACTAGCGGGCAGCTCCTACAATGAGCAGTTCTTC | TRBJ2-1 | TRBV20-1 | few | 16 | TRBD2
CASGIKLGLEVYEQYF | TGTGCCAGCGGTATAAAACTGGGACTAGAGGTATACGAGCAGTACTTC | TRBJ2-7 | TRBV27 | . | 16 | TRBD2
CASREGVFGELFF | TGTGCCAGCAGAGAGGGTGTTTTCGGGGAGCTGTTTTTT | TRBJ2-2 | TRBV7-6 | . | 13 | .
CASTNLGTSGSRFTDTQYF | TGTGCCAGCACCAACCTTGGGACTAGCGGGAGTCGATTTACAGATACGCAGTATTTT | TRBJ2-3 | TRBV21-1 | many | 19 | .
CASQDSLFIATQYF | TGTGCCAGCCAGGACAGCCTTTTTATCGCGACCCAGTACTTC | TRBJ2-5 | TRBV28 | few | 14 | .
CASSQEQGAGDTQYF | TGTGCCAGCAGCCAAGAACAGGGGGCTGGAGATACGCAGTATTTT | TRBJ2-3 | TRBV14 | few | 15 | TRBD1
CATSDPSDRNYGYTF | TGTGCCACCAGTGACCCGTCGGACAGAAACTATGGCTACACCTTC | TRBJ1-2 | TRBV24-1 | many | 15 | .
CATSRDRGLSSGNTIYF | TGTGCCACCAGCAGAGATAGGGGTCTAAGCTCTGGAAACACCATATATTTT | TRBJ1-3 | TRBV15 | . | 17 | .
CASSLAIGVNEQFF | TGTGCCAGCAGTTTAGCGATTGGGGTGAATGAGCAGTTCTTC | TRBJ2-1 | TRBV12-3/TRBV12-4 | few | 14 | .
CASNPGGENSPLHF | TGTGCCAGCAACCCGGGGGGTGAGAATTCACCCCTCCACTTT | TRBJ1-6 | TRBV6-1 | few | 14 | .
CSAIAGASYNGQFF | TGCAGTGCAATAGCGGGAGCCTCCTACAATGGGCAGTTCTTC | TRBJ2-1 | TRBV20-1 | . | 14 | TRBD2
CASSFSRIGFYEQYF | TGTGCCAGCAGCTTCTCGCGTATCGGTTTCTACGAGCAGTACTTC | TRBJ2-7 | TRBV5-6 | few | 15 | .
CASRPTGTGELFF | TGTGCCAGCAGACCCACGGGCACCGGGGAGCTGTTTTTT | TRBJ2-2 | TRBV27 | many | 13 | .
CASSLKSHRVGETQYF | TGCGCCAGCAGCTTGAAAAGTCACCGAGTTGGAGAGACCCAGTACTTC | TRBJ2-5 | TRBV5-1 | few | 16 | .
CASTPGGGATDTQYF | TGTGCCAGCACCCCGGGGGGGGGAGCCACAGATACGCAGTATTTT | TRBJ2-3 | TRBV9 | few | 15 | TRBD2
CASSQAGRSTDTQYF | TGTGCCAGCAGCCAAGCCGGACGGAGCACAGATACGCAGTATTTT | TRBJ2-3 | TRBV3-1 | many | 15 | .
CATSEPDRGRWTDTQYF | TGTGCCACCAGCGAACCGGACAGGGGGCGGTGGACAGATACGCAGTATTTT | TRBJ2-3 | TRBV15 | . | 17 | TRBD1
CASSQGRPAPGTGDEQYF | TGCGCCAGCAGCCAAGGGCGCCCCGCCCCCGGGACAGGGGACGAGCAGTACTTC | TRBJ2-7 | TRBV4-1 | few | 18 | TRBD1
CASSLEGPLYEQYF | TGTGCCAGCAGTTTAGAGGGCCCCCTCTACGAGCAGTACTTC | TRBJ2-7 | TRBV12-3/TRBV12-4 | few | 14 | .
CASSLVQSSYNEQFF | TGCGCCAGCAGCTTGGTACAGAGCTCCTACAATGAGCAGTTCTTC | TRBJ2-1 | TRBV5-1 | many | 15 | .
CASSVGGAHNQPQHF | TGTGCCAGCAGTGTCGGGGGGGCCCACAATCAGCCCCAGCATTTT | TRBJ1-5 | TRBV6-2/TRBV6-3 | many | 15 | .
CASSQGLGGNQPQHF | TGTGCCAGCAGTCAAGGCTTAGGGGGCAATCAGCCCCAGCATTTT | TRBJ1-5 | TRBV12-3/TRBV12-4 | many | 15 | .
CASSSGERWHEQFF | TGTGCCAGCAGCTCGGGGGAGAGGTGGCATGAGCAGTTCTTC | TRBJ2-1 | TRBV7-2 | many | 14 | .
CATSRGGTTGQETQYF | TGTGCCACCAGCAGGGGTGGGACCACGGGGCAAGAGACCCAGTACTTC | TRBJ2-5 | TRBV15 | . | 16 | .
CASSGGHMNTEAFF | TGTGCCAGCAGTGGGGGACACATGAACACTGAAGCTTTCTTT | TRBJ1-1 | TRBV12-3/TRBV12-4 | many | 14 | .
CATSREGSGNQPQHF | TGTGCCACCAGCAGAGAGGGGTCGGGCAATCAGCCCCAGCATTTT | TRBJ1-5 | TRBV15 | . | 15 | .
CASRQGALEIETQYF | TGTGCCAGCCGACAGGGGGCCCTTGAGATAGAGACCCAGTACTTC | TRBJ2-5 | TRBV28 | few | 15 | TRBD1
CASRPTGPYGYTF | TGTGCCAGCAGGCCGACAGGGCCCTATGGCTACACCTTC | TRBJ1-2 | TRBV6-1 | many | 13 | TRBD1
CASSVGGQGVYNEQFF | TGTGCCAGCAGCGTAGGCGGGCAGGGCGTCTACAATGAGCAGTTCTTC | TRBJ2-1 | TRBV9 | few | 16 | .
CASRPTSGRRDEQFF | TGTGCCAGCAGGCCCACTAGCGGGAGGCGCGATGAGCAGTTCTTC | TRBJ2-1 | TRBV12-3/TRBV12-4 | many | 15 | TRBD2
CASSQDQGRADEQFF | TGCGCCAGCAGCCAAGATCAGGGAAGGGCTGATGAGCAGTTCTTC | TRBJ2-1 | TRBV4-1 | many | 15 | .
CASTRRGLLARSYNSPLHF | TGTGCCAGCACCCGACGGGGATTGCTTGCGCGCTCCTATAATTCACCCCTCCACTTT | TRBJ1-6 | TRBV6-1 | few | 19 | .
CASSPASNEKLFF | TGTGCCAGCAGCCCCGCGTCTAATGAAAAACTGTTTTTT | TRBJ1-4 | TRBV7-9 | few | 13 | .
CASSRTSGSVWTQYF | TGTGCCAGCAGCAGGACTAGCGGGAGTGTGTGGACCCAGTACTTC | TRBJ2-5 | TRBV27 | once | 15 | TRBD2
CSACRDYLYNEQFF | TGCAGTGCTTGTCGGGACTATCTTTACAATGAGCAGTTCTTC | TRBJ2-1 | TRBV20-1 | few | 14 | TRBD2
CAISSVNGDGSGGYTF | TGTGCCATCAGTTCCGTAAATGGGGACGGGTCGGGCGGCTACACCTTC | TRBJ1-2 | TRBV10-3 | few | 16 | .
CASSIRSGELFF | TGTGCCAGTAGTATAAGATCCGGGGAGCTGTTTTTT | TRBJ2-2 | TRBV19 | many | 12 | .
CASSWTDQETQYF | TGCGCCAGCAGCTGGACAGACCAAGAGACCCAGTACTTC | TRBJ2-5 | TRBV5-1 | many | 13 | .
CASSLGDSEAFF | TGTGCCAGCAGCTTAGGGGACAGTGAAGCTTTCTTT | TRBJ1-1 | TRBV7-9 | few | 12 | TRBD1
CASSFTTDTSTDTQYF | TGTGCCAGCAGCTTTACGACAGATACTAGCACAGATACGCAGTATTTT | TRBJ2-3 | TRBV7-9 | few | 16 | .